This TCR beta chain derives from a study of OX40 agonist ivuxolimab in advanced cancers. Study as a whole: Patients were infused with ivuxolimab every 2 weeks at 0.01 to 10 mg/kg. Patients undergoing dose escalation presented with hepatocellular carcinoma, melanoma, renal cell or head and neck cancer. Broader study findings: Among expanded peripheral T cells, antigen specificity went undetermined. Within 6 weeks, CD4+ and CD8+ blood T cells expanded clonally at 0.1 to 3.0 mg/kg.

Assay: immunoSEQ multiplex PCR; the TCRdb copy retains only in-frame clones and omits some. The sample lists approximately 87,000 clones; 80% to 95% were seen once. On this clone itself: Its specificity is unknown.

Germline values: CDR1 SGHRS, CDR2 YFSETQ. The CDR3 is 14 residues long. The V gene lost 4 bases and the J gene lost 6 bases, with 14 bases spanning the gap. The receptor was derived from an adult with an advanced solid tumor such as melanoma, head and neck, liver or kidney cancer. Sequences were derived from CD4+ or CD8+ T cells sorted from blood, sampled in a trial of the OX40 agonist ivuxolimab. The rearrangement links TRBV5-1 to TRBJ2-1; D is possibly TRBD1 or TRBD2 (5 bases each). The CDR3 DNA sequence: TGCGCCAGCAGCCCCACGGGACCCTCCAATGAGCAGTTCTTC. As protein: CASSPTGPSNEQFF.